What follows is one T cell receptor (beta chain) and its context. Its specific antigen is unknown. An end of the junction does not agree with germline; a read error may underlie this. TCR cDNA was made using 5'RACE template switching, a step that added a universal primer site and unique molecular identifiers. cDNA synthesis was primed from both the TCR alpha and TCR beta constant segments. Libraries were amplified in two PCR steps, with sample barcodes and sequencing adapters added in the second step. Sequencing of libraries was performed on Illumina HiSeq 2500 (2x100 bp) or NovaSeq (2x150 bp). Per the source publication's procedure: Demultiplexing of reads and collapsing into UMI consensus sequences were performed with MIGEC, and V(D)J alignment was carried out with MiXCR. Using edgeR on replicate PBMC samples, clonotypes were called vaccine-responding if FDR was below 0.01 and the log2 fold change was above 5 up to day 15. Each bulk clonotype was labeled CD4 or CD8 based on which sequenced repertoire, CD4 or CD8, contained the clonotype at higher abundance. Using fastp at Q25 and MiXCR, TCRdb reprocessed the public reads and kept productive beta chains. Each entry merges the rows of one CDR3 protein and shows their most common DNA and genes. The V and J calls were not made by the authors but by TCRdb's processing. The table for this sample lists approximately 350,000 distinct CDR3 sequences; under 14% of them were counted only once. The biggest ten clones account for more than 15% of the sample.

The treatment or condition label, as the study defines it: live attenuated yellow fever vaccine strain. Two biological replicates of bulk PBMCs were collected at each blood-draw timepoint. A standard Ficoll-Paque protocol was used to isolate PBMCs from peripheral blood. TriZol was used to extract RNA from bulk PBMCs, CD4 and CD8 fractions, and dextramer-positive and dextramer-negative fractions. This sample is part of a study of T cells after yellow fever vaccination (dated by TCRdb to between 2019 and 2020). Regarding the complete study: The SMART-Seq v4 Ultra Low Input RNA kit was used to prepare libraries from fractions with low cell numbers. To follow T-cell clones before and after primary and booster YFV17D yellow fever vaccination, bulk TCR alpha and beta repertoires were sequenced over time. Two healthy male donors, one aged 18 to 30 and one aged 30 to 40 years, made up the cohort. Blood was collected at multiple timepoints before and after primary and secondary immunization, and bulk PBMC replicates and cell subsets were isolated. Beyond this particular receptor, the publication reports: A small fraction of clonotypes appeared in both the CD4 and CD8 compartments, likely as a result of convergent recombination. Most clones expanded after primary vaccination were re-detected after the booster (almost 98% of CD4 and roughly 87% of CD8), suggesting broad memory maintenance. The secondary T-cell response was weaker than the primary response but faster, peaking on day 5 instead of day 15. FACS-sorted repertoires could contain abundant contaminating clonotypes from the bulk population, so computational filtering was required. Because only a couple of donors were included in the study, the extent to which the findings can be generalized is limited.

The CDR3 sequence holds 16 residues, the cysteine and phenylalanine included. Of all the DNA, just the CDR3 is kept, 48 bases in frame from base 1. Taken from the germline V gene, the CDR1 and CDR2 loops are SGHRS and YFSETQ. Material: PBMCs, obtained on the day of the first yellow fever vaccination. The origin of this receptor is a man younger than 30 who received the YFV17D yellow fever vaccine. The chain is encoded by TRBV5-1 joined to TRBJ2-1; a tentative D call is TRBD1 (5 bases match). CDR3 sequence: CASSPALQASYKEQFF. The DNA sequence follows: TGCGCCAGCAGCCCTGCCCTACAGGCTTCCTACAAAGAGCAGTTCTTC.